The present entry profiles one TCR beta chain with its context. Original methodology: From reference gene primer amplification, estimates of nucleated cell counts were derived. Sequencing used immunoSEQ multiplex PCR; TCRdb keeps in-frame clones, though not all of them. V and J calls and clone size are those listed in that table; D and trimming were worked out from the DNA. The table shows 35,000 to 45,000 clones, with approximately 88% occurring only once. The data were obtained in a study of blood T cell repertoires in COVID-19. Study in general: Donors in the United States, Italy and Spain gave samples during acute or convalescent COVID-19. The cDNA or gDNA used as material had been derived from T cells, B-cell-depleted T cells, or PBMCs.

Trimming cost V 11 bases and J 5 bases, with 18 bases left between them. This CDR3 is built from 13 residues. Germline CDR1 and CDR2: SEHNR and FQNEAQ (reference sequence). The sequenced sample was peripheral blood. The rearrangement uses TRBV7-9 and TRBJ1-1; D unresolved. This TCR came from a human donor in a cohort sampled during active COVID-19. Here the CDR3 DNA reads TGTGCCGCACGGGAGGGTGTAGGAACTGAAGCTTTCTTT. This translates into CAAREGVGTEAFF.